The 24 T cell receptor beta chains in this list originate from one sample, sequenced in a study of human T cells and chemical hapten exposure. The time point was: healthy volunteer bleed at 6 weeks. Extraction of total RNA was performed on unfractionated whole blood. TCRdb reanalysed the RACE reads using MiXCR and keeps one entry per CDR3 protein. The table shows approximately 84,000 distinct CDR3 sequences, with about 9% occurring only once. Sequenced sample: whole blood. The receptors derive from a male donor in good health. Some clones in this sample may be carry-over from other donors' samples.

The genes are TRBV7-2 and TRBJ2-5; possibly TRBD1 for D (7 bases). The CDR3 length is 14 residues. Trimming shortened V by 5 bases and J by 2 bases, and 12 bases separated the two germline ends. CDR1 is SGHTA and CDR2 is FQGNSA in the germline V gene. The CDR3 spells CASSPGGIQETQYF. The CDR3 coding sequence is TGTGCCAGCAGCCCAGGGGGGATTCAAGAGACCCAGTACTTC.

The J gene is TRBJ1-3, the V gene TRBV5-6; D remains unclear. The CDR3 is made up of 15 amino acids. Germline loops: CDR1 SGHDT, CDR2 YYEEEE. V dropped 4 bases and J dropped 0 bases, with 11 bases sitting between them. CDR3 nucleotides: TGTGCCAGCAGCCTACTCAGAAACTCTGGAAACACCATATATTTT. Protein sequence: CASSLLRNSGNTIYF. Complete variable domain (other parts from reference TRBV5-6 and TRBJ1-3): DAGVTQSPTHLIKTRGQQVTLRCSPKSGHDTVSWYQQALGQGPQFIFQYYEEEERQRGNFPDRFSGHQFPNYSSELNVNALLLGDSALYLCASSLLRNSGNTIYFGEGSWLTVV.

CDR3 sequence: CASSPLSPAKTETQYF. DNA of the CDR3: TGTGCCAGCAGCCCCTTATCCCCCGCAAAGACGGAGACCCAGTACTTC. V gene TRBV6-5 combines with J gene TRBJ2-5, with unresolved D. V shed 6 bases and J shed 5 bases, with 22 bases lying between them. The CDR3 runs to 16 residues. CDR1 and CDR2 (germline): MNHEY, SVGAGI.

On this clonotype: At one end, the junction sequence differs from germline, possibly due to a read error. This chain joins TRBV10-3 and TRBJ1-3; D remains unclear. The CDR3 extends over 14 amino acids. Looked up from germline, CDR1 is ENHRY and CDR2 is SYGVKD. CDR3: CAIGEVSSGNTIYF. In nucleotides, the CDR3 is TGTGCCATCGGTGAGGTGAGCTCTGGAAACACCATATATTTT.

The V gene is TRBV29-1, the J gene TRBJ1-1; D unresolved. Trimming took 3 bases from V and 10 from J, leaving 15 bases between them. The CDR3 is made up of 12 amino acids. Germline values: CDR1 SQVTM, CDR2 ANQGSEA. The chain's CDR3 is CSVDMDSKGAFF. In nucleotides, the CDR3 is TGCAGCGTTGACATGGATAGTAAGGGAGCTTTCTTT.

The chain links TRBV24-1 to TRBJ2-2; D possibly corresponds to TRBD2 (5 bases). This CDR3 region has 19 residues. In germline, CDR1 is KGHDR, CDR2 SFDVKD. The V gene lost 1 base and the J gene lost 3 bases, with 20 bases spanning the gap. For the CDR3, the DNA is TGTGCCACCAGTGATTTTAGCCGCCGACTAAGACGGTACACCGGGGAGCTGTTTTTT. Its translation is CATSDFSRRLRRYTGELFF.

This clonotype was counted between two and nine times. CDR3 sequence reads: CASRIQGASYEQYF. CDR3 nucleotide sequence: TGTGCCAGCAGAATACAGGGGGCCTCCTACGAGCAGTACTTC. The chain couples TRBV12-3 or TRBV12-4 to TRBJ2-7; 9 nucleotides agree with TRBD1. V dropped 6 bases and J dropped 0; count of bases not matched to a gene: 3. This CDR3 region has 14 residues.

This clonotype was observed at least ten times. The chain couples TRBV20-1 to TRBJ1-5; TRBD1 matches at 7 bases. Trimming cost V 3 bases and J 4 bases; bases outside gene matches: 6. Looked up from germline, CDR1 is DFQATT and CDR2 is SNEGSKA (reference sequence). This CDR3 comprises 14 residues. CDR3 in DNA: TGCAGTGCTAGGGGCACAGGGGATAATCAGCCCCAGCATTTT. Translated: CSARGTGDNQPQHF.

The chain is built from TRBV10-3 and TRBJ1-4; D unclear. Trimming shortened V by 7 bases and J by 7 bases, and 7 bases separated the two germline ends. CDR3 size: 11 residues. CDR1 and CDR2 (germline): ENHRY, SYGVKD. This chain's CDR3 is CAIIITEKLFF. CDR3 DNA: TGTGCCATCATAATCACTGAAAAACTGTTTTTT.

The chain carries TRBV20-1 and TRBJ2-1, with D tentatively TRBD1 or TRBD2 (6 bases each). Trimming pared 1 base from V and 6 bases from J, leaving 13 bases between. CDR1 and CDR2 from the germline V gene are DFQATT and SNEGSKA (reference sequence). The CDR3 runs 14 residues. The CDR3 nucleotides are TGCAGTGCTAGAGGGGGGGCCGATTTCAATGAGCAGTTCTTC. It encodes CSARGGADFNEQFF.

This clonotype was counted between two and nine times. The chain joins TRBV5-4 to TRBJ2-3; D call uncertain. The V end was cut by 3 bases, the J end by 4 bases, with 15 bases between. Germline CDR1 reads SGHNT; CDR2 reads YYREEE (reference sequence). The CDR3 extends over 15 amino acids. CDR3 bases: TGTGCCAGCAGCTCCGGGTCCCACTCCTCAGATACGCAGTATTTT. As protein: CASSSGSHSSDTQYF. The full variable domain, rest sourced from reference TRBV5-4 and TRBJ2-3, is ETGVTQSPTHLIKTRGQQVTLRCSSQSGHNTVSWYQQALGQGPQFIFQYYREEENGRGNFPPRFSGLQFPNYSSELNVNALELDDSALYLCASSSGSHSSDTQYFGPGTRLTVL.

This clonotype has at least ten counts. The rearrangement uses TRBV12-3 or TRBV12-4 and TRBJ2-3; TRBD2 agrees at 9 bases. Losses at the gene ends were 9 bases for V and 2 bases for J; bases not matched to a gene: 12. CDR3 size: 16 residues. The CDR3 bases are TGTGCCAGTCGACCACAGGCGGGGGGGTCCACAGATACGCAGTATTTT. Its protein product is CASRPQAGGSTDTQYF.

This clonotype was observed a few times. The chain employs TRBV7-6 and TRBJ2-2; maybe TRBD1 (6 bases). Deletions cut 3 bases from V and 4 bases from J, with 9 bases between. The CDR3 is made up of 14 amino acids. CDR1 SGHVS and CDR2 FNYEAQ come from the germline V gene. The CDR3 DNA is TGTGCCAGCAGCTTTTCAGGGGTCACCGGGGAGCTGTTTTTT. Translated, it gives CASSFSGVTGELFF. The variable domain in full, completed from reference TRBV7-6 and TRBJ2-2, reads GAGVSQSPRYKVTKRGQDVALRCDPISGHVSLYWYRQALGQGPEFLTYFNYEAQQDKSGLPNDRFSAERPEGSISTLTIQRTEQRDSAMYRCASSFSGVTGELFFGEGSRLTVL.

This clonotype was seen many times. The chain uses TRBV6-2 or TRBV6-3 and TRBJ2-3; 10 nucleotides align to TRBD1. The CDR3 extends over 10 amino acids. Germline CDR1 and CDR2: MNHEY and SVGEGT. Unmatched junction bases numbered 4, after V lost 8 bases and J lost 14 bases. The CDR3 loop reads CASGQGERYF. The CDR3 coding sequence is TGTGCCAGCGGACAGGGGGAGCGGTATTTT.

In its sample, this clonotype was seen many times. The chain combines TRBV20-1 with TRBJ2-7, with D uncertain. The CDR3 has 12 residues. The germline V gene has CDR1 DFQATT and CDR2 SNEGSKA (reference sequence). V lost 5 bases and J lost 4, with 12 bases in between. CDR3 region: CSASSDGYEQYF. CDR3 nucleotide sequence: TGCAGTGCTTCCTCGGACGGATACGAGCAGTACTTC.

This clonotype was seen many times. The chain joins TRBV7-9 to TRBJ1-5; tentative D call: TRBD1 (5 bases). V lost 6 bases, J lost 5 bases, and 14 bases lay in between. Germline CDR1 reads SEHNR; CDR2 reads FQNEAQ (reference sequence). The CDR3 is 14 residues long. In DNA form, the CDR3 reads TGTGCCAGCAGGGACACCCTTTCCGATCAGCCCCAGCATTTT. Its translation is CASRDTLSDQPQHF.

This clonotype showed up just a few times. The junction does not match germline at one end; this may be a read error. This chain joins TRBV12-3 or TRBV12-4 and TRBJ2-3; D not certain. The CDR3 is made up of 14 amino acids. CDR3 nucleotide sequence: TGTGCCAGCAGTGTAGCCAACCCGGCGGATACGCAGTATTTT. Its protein is CASSVANPADTQYF.

This clonotype has at least ten counts. The rearrangement joins TRBV20-1 to TRBJ2-3; 15 bases agree with TRBD2. This CDR3 comprises 16 residues. The germline gives CDR1 DFQATT, CDR2 SNEGSKA (reference sequence). Unmatched junction bases numbered 5, after V lost 5 bases and J lost 2 bases. The CDR3 protein is CSAGGLAGGNTDTQYF. CDR3 nucleotide sequence: TGCAGTGCTGGCGGACTAGCGGGGGGGAACACAGATACGCAGTATTTT.

This clonotype has at least ten counts. Compared with germline, one end of the junction differs, possibly owing to a read error. The chain employs TRBV6-6 and TRBJ2-7, with a tentative D call TRBD1 (5 bases). Germline V gene sequence: CDR1 MNHNY, CDR2 SVGAGI (reference sequence). This CDR3 region has 14 residues. The CDR3 spells CASSYARASDEQYF. Written as DNA, the CDR3 is TGTGCCAGCAGTTACGCCAGGGCCTCCGACGAGCAGTACTTC.

V gene TRBV12-3 or TRBV12-4 combines with J gene TRBJ1-6, with 8 bases lining up with TRBD1. This CDR3 region has 15 residues. The J segment lost 5 bases and the V segment lost 7 bases, leaving 7 bases of the junction unmatched. CDR3 DNA: TGTGCCAGCACCATGGACAGGGTGGATAATTCACCCCTCCACTTT. Protein product: CASTMDRVDNSPLHF.

The chain carries TRBV27 and TRBJ2-5; possibly TRBD2 for D (6 bases). Trimming pared 3 bases from V and 4 bases from J, leaving 12 bases between. The CDR3 runs 14 residues. Germline loops: CDR1 MNHEY, CDR2 SMNVEV (reference sequence). CDR3 nucleotide sequence: TGTGCCAGCAGTTTGGGAGGCGGAGGAGAGACCCAGTACTTC. Its translation is CASSLGGGGETQYF.

This clonotype was found many times. The chain has TRBV9 and TRBJ2-1, with 8 nucleotides matching TRBD2. CDR3 size: 16 residues. Germline CDR1 and CDR2: SGDLS and YYNGEE. Trimming took 0 bases from V and 8 from J; bases not matched to a gene: 10. The CDR3 is CASSVVGTGGRDEQFF. As DNA, the CDR3 is TGTGCCAGCAGCGTAGTAGGGACGGGAGGGCGCGATGAGCAGTTCTTC.

This clonotype has a count of ten or more. The rearrangement links TRBV12-3 or TRBV12-4 to TRBJ2-1, with D perhaps TRBD1 (6 bases). The CDR3 length is 15 residues. V was trimmed by 7 bases and J by 9 bases, leaving 22 bases between them. The CDR3 region has the DNA TGTGCCAGCACCATCGCGACGCAGGGGATTGCTGAGCAGTTCTTC. Translation: CASTIATQGIAEQFF.

The chain links TRBV6-1 to TRBJ2-1; D perhaps matches TRBD1 (6 bases). This CDR3 contains 17 residues. V shed 4 bases and J shed 8 bases, with 24 bases lying between them. Germline V lookup: CDR1 MNHNS, CDR2 SASEGT. CDR3 sequence (DNA): TGTGCCAGCAGTGGCGCCCAGGGGCCCACCCTAATCGATGAGCAGTTCTTC. Protein sequence: CASSGAQGPTLIDEQFF.